The 15 T cell receptor beta chains presented below share a single source sample, sequenced in a study of blood T cell repertoires in COVID-19. Profiled with immunoSEQ multiplex PCR; TCRdb holds only in-frame clones, not every one. The top ten hold 4% of the sample, which has about 250,000 clones, about 83% seen once. What was sequenced was peripheral blood. The receptor set was obtained from a middle-aged man with acute or convalescent COVID-19.

The chain employs TRBV11-2 and TRBJ2-2; D unclear. This CDR3 contains 19 residues. Germline loops: CDR1 SGHAT, CDR2 FQNNGV. Trimming shortened V by 2 bases and J by 1 base, and 20 bases separated the two germline ends. DNA of the CDR3: TGTGCCAGCAGCTTACCCCTGACCTTGGCAGGAAAGAACACCGGGGAGCTGTTTTTT. As protein: CASSLPLTLAGKNTGELFF.

This chain uses TRBV10-1 with TRBJ1-1, with D maybe TRBD1 (6 bases). CDR1 and CDR2 (germline): WNHNN, SYGVQD (reference sequence). V lost 5 bases and J lost 3, with 13 bases in between. The CDR3 is 14 amino acids. The CDR3 DNA reads as TGCGCCAGCAGTTCAACAGGGTTAGACACTGAAGCTTTCTTT. It translates to CASSSTGLDTEAFF.

The V and J genes are TRBV5-6 and TRBJ2-5, with TRBD1 as a possible D gene (5 bases). Between the trimmed V and J ends, which lost 2 bases and 5 bases, there was a span of 13 bases. Germline V gene data show CDR1 as SGHDT and CDR2 as YYEEEE. This CDR3 comprises 14 residues. The CDR3 protein is CASSFSLNRETQYF. CDR3 nucleotides: TGTGCCAGCAGCTTTTCTCTTAACAGGGAGACCCAGTACTTC.

The V and J genes are TRBV6-5 and TRBJ1-5; D gene unclear. From germline, CDR1 is MNHEY and CDR2 SVGAGI. Trimming pared 10 bases from V and 1 base from J, leaving 17 bases between. This CDR3 is built from 15 residues. CDR3 region: CATANWSGSNQPQHF. The CDR3 DNA reads as TGTGCCACCGCTAACTGGTCGGGGAGCAATCAGCCCCAGCATTTT.

The rearrangement links TRBV11-2 to TRBJ1-6; TRBD1 matches at 7 bases. V trimming: 5 bases; J trimming: 6 bases; junction bases outside the gene matches: 10. The CDR3 length is 16 residues. Germline CDR1 is SGHAT and CDR2 is FQNNGV. The CDR3, as DNA: TGTGCCAGCAGCCCACTTACCGGGACAGCTAATTCACCCCTCCACTTT. Encoded protein: CASSPLTGTANSPLHF. The complete variable domain, with remaining parts taken from reference TRBV11-2 and TRBJ1-6, reads EAGVAQSPRYKIIEKRQSVAFWCNPISGHATLYWYQQILGQGPKLLIQFQNNGVVDDSQLPKDRFSAERLKGVDSTLKIQPAKLEDSAVYLCASSPLTGTANSPLHFGNGTRLTVT.

J is TRBJ1-1 and V is TRBV6-5; 7 nucleotides agree with TRBD1. Germline V gene lookup returns CDR1 MNHEY and CDR2 SVGAGI. The length of the CDR3 is 13 residues. After removal of 6 bases from V and 4 bases from J, the junction contained 5 bases not matched to a gene. The CDR3 DNA reads TGTGCCAGCAGCAACAGGGGTTCCACTGAAGCTTTCTTT. It specifies CASSNRGSTEAFF.

The chain employs TRBV10-3 and TRBJ1-5, with D perhaps matching TRBD1 (6 bases). V lost 4 bases to trimming and J lost 2 bases, with 15 bases between them. Germline-derived CDR1 and CDR2 are ENHRY and SYGVKD. The CDR3 sequence is 16 residues long. This CDR3 reads CAISVTGLDGNQPQHF. The CDR3 DNA is TGTGCCATCAGTGTGACAGGTTTGGACGGCAATCAGCCCCAGCATTTT.

A few counts support this clone. The V gene is TRBV6-2 or TRBV6-3, the J gene TRBJ1-5, with D possibly being TRBD1 (6 bases). Trimming took 5 bases from V and 9 from J, leaving 17 bases between them. CDR1 and CDR2 (germline): MNHEY, SVGEGT. CDR3 length: 14 amino acids. The CDR3 sequence: CASSPGTLNSPQHF. CDR3 coding DNA: TGTGCCAGCAGTCCCGGGACACTGAATTCGCCCCAGCATTTT.

V usage is TRBV11-2 and J usage is TRBJ2-7; perhaps TRBD1 as D (6 bases). Germline-derived CDR1 and CDR2 are SGHAT and FQNNGV. Trimming shortened V by 0 bases and J by 2 bases, and 17 bases separated the two germline ends. This CDR3 is 17 amino acids long. CDR3 region: CASSLDPPRQAPYEQYF. The CDR3 DNA reads TGTGCCAGCAGCTTAGATCCCCCGAGACAGGCACCCTACGAGCAGTACTTC.

This chain connects TRBV6-6 to TRBJ2-7; possibly TRBD2 for D (6 bases). V shed 4 bases and J shed 0 bases, with 13 bases lying between them. CDR3 size: 15 residues. Germline V gene lookup returns CDR1 MNHNY and CDR2 SVGAGI (reference sequence). The chain's CDR3 is CASSLEGPSSYEQYF. CDR3 DNA sequence: TGTGCCAGCAGTTTGGAGGGGCCTAGCTCCTACGAGCAGTACTTC.

The chain combines TRBV5-1 with TRBJ2-1; D is uncertain. Germline-derived CDR1 and CDR2 are SGHRS and YFSETQ. This CDR3 is 15 amino acids long. Trimming removed 4 bases at V and 0 bases at J, with 11 bases between. CDR3 DNA: TGCGCCAGCAGCGATAGACAAAGCTCCTACAATGAGCAGTTCTTC. It codes for CASSDRQSSYNEQFF.

V is TRBV10-1 and J is TRBJ1-1, with D unresolved. CDR1 WNHNN and CDR2 SYGVQD come from the germline V gene (reference sequence). This CDR3 has 17 residues. V was cut by 4 bases and J by 0 bases, with 18 bases left in between. CDR3 DNA: TGCGCCAGCAGTGGGATCGACACCTTAAAGATGAACACTGAAGCTTTCTTT. Its translation: CASSGIDTLKMNTEAFF.

The chain combines TRBV7-9 with TRBJ1-2; D gene ambiguous. There are 10 residues in the CDR3. Looked up from germline, CDR1 is SEHNR and CDR2 is FQNEAQ (reference sequence). V shed 5 bases and J shed 5 bases, with 3 bases lying between them. The CDR3 loop reads CASSQYGYTF. The CDR3 nucleotides are TGTGCCAGCAGCCAATATGGCTACACCTTC.

This clone was detected only a few times. J is TRBJ1-4 and V is TRBV7-8; no definite D call. The length of the CDR3 is 15 residues. V was trimmed by 3 bases and J by 3 bases, leaving 11 bases between them. CDR1 is SGHVS and CDR2 is FQNEAQ in the germline V gene. The CDR3 nucleotides read TGTGCCAGCAGCTTTTCGGCAGGTTCTAATGAAAAACTGTTTTTT. Its protein product is CASSFSAGSNEKLFF.

The rearrangement joins TRBV15 to TRBJ1-5; TRBD1 agrees at 8 bases. This CDR3 contains 15 residues. V dropped 0 bases and J dropped 5; count of bases not matched to a gene: 3. Germline loops: CDR1 LNHNV, CDR2 YYDKDF (reference sequence). CDR3 coding DNA: TGTGCCACCAGCAGAGATGGACAGGGCCATCAGCCCCAGCATTTT. Its translation is CATSRDGQGHQPQHF.